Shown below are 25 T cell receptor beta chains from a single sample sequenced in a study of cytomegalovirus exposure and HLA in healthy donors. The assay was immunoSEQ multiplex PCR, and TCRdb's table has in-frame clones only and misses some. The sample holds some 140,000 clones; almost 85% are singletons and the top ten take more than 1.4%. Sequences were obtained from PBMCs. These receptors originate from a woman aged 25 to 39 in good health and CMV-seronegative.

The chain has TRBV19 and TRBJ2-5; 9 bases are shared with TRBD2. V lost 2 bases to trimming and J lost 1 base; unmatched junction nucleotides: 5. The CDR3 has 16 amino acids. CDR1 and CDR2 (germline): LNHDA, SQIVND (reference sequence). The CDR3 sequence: CASSIPFSGGQETQYF. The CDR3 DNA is TGTGCCAGTAGTATACCTTTTAGCGGGGGCCAAGAGACCCAGTACTTC.

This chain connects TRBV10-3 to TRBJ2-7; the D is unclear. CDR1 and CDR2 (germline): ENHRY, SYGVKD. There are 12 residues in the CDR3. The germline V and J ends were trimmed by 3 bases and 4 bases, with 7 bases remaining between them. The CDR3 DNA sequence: TGTGCCATCAGTGAAAATCCGTACGAGCAGTACTTC. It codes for CAISENPYEQYF.

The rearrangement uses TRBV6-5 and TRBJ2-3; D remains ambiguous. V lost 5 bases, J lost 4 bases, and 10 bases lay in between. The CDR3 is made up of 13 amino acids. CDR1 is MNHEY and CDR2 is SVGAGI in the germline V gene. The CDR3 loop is CASSTEYPDTQYF. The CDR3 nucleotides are TGTGCCAGCAGTACTGAGTACCCAGATACGCAGTATTTT.

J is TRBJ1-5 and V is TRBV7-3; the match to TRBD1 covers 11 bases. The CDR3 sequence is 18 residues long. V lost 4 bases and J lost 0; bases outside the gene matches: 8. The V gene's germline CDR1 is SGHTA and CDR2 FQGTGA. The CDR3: CASSSPTGTGGSNQPQHF. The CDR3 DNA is TGTGCCAGCAGCTCCCCGACCGGGACAGGGGGTAGCAATCAGCCCCAGCATTTT.

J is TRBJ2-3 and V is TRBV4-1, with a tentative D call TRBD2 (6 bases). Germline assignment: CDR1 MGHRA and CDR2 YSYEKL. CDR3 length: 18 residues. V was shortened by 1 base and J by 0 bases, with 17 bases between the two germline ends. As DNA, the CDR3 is TGCGCCAGCAGCCAAGGAAACTCGGGACTCCGGAGCACAGATACGCAGTATTTT. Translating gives CASSQGNSGLRSTDTQYF.

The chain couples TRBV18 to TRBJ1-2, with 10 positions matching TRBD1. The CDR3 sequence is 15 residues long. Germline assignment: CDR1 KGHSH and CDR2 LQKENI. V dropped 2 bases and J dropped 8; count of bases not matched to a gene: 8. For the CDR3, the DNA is TGTGCCAGCTCACCAACAGGGACAGGGGTAGAAGGCTACACCTTC. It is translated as CASSPTGTGVEGYTF.

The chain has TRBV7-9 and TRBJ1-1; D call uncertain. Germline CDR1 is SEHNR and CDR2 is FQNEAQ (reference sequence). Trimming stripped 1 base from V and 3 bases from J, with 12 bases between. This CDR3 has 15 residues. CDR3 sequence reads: CASSLDTPIYTEAFF. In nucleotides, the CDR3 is TGTGCCAGCAGCTTAGATACACCAATCTACACTGAAGCTTTCTTT.

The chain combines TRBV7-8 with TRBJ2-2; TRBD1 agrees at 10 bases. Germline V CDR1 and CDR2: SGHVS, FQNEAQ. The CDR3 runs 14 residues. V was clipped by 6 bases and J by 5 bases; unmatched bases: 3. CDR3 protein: CASRRTGGTGELFF. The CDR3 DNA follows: TGTGCCAGCAGACGGACAGGGGGAACCGGGGAGCTGTTTTTT.

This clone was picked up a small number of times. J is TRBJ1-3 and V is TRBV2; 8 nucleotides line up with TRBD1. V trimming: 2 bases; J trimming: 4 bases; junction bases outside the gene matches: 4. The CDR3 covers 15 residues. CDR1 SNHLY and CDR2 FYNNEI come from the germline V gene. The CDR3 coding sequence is TGTGCCAGCAGTGAACAGGGGGCGCGCGGAAACACCATATATTTT. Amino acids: CASSEQGARGNTIYF.

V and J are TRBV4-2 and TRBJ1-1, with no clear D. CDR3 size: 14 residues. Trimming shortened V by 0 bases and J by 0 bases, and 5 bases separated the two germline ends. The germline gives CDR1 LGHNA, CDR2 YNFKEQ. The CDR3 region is CASSQEELNTEAFF. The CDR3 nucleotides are TGTGCCAGCAGCCAAGAGGAGCTGAACACTGAAGCTTTCTTT.

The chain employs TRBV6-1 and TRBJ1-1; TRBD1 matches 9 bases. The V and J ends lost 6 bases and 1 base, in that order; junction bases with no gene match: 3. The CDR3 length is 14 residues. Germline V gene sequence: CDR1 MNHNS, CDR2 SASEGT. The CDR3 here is CASRSGQGNTEAFF. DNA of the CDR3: TGTGCCAGCAGGTCGGGACAGGGGAACACTGAAGCTTTCTTT.

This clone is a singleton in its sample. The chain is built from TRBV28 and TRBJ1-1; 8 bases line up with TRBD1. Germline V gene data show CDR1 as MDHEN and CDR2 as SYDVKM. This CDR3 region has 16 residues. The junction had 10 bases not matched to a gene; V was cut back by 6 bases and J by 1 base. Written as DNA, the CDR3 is TGTGCCAGCAGGTTGGTCGGACAGGGCACGAACACTGAAGCTTTCTTT. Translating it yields CASRLVGQGTNTEAFF.

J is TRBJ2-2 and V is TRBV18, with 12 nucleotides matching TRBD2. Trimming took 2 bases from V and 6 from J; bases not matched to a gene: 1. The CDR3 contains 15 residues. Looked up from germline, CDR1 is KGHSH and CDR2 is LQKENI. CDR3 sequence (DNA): TGTGCCAGCTCACCAGGACTAGCGGGGTCCGGGGAGCTGTTTTTT. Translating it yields CASSPGLAGSGELFF.

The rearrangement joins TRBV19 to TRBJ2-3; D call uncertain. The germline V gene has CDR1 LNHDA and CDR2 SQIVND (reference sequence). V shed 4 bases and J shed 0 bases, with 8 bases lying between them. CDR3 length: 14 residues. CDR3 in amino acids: CASSSGTSTDTQYF. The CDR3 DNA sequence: TGTGCCAGTAGTAGCGGTACTAGCACAGATACGCAGTATTTT.

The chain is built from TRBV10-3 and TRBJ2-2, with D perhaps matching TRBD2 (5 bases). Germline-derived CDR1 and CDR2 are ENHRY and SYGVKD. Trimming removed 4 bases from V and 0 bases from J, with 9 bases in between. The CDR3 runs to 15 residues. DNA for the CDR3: TGTGCCATCAGTGGGAGGAGGCCGAACACCGGGGAGCTGTTTTTT. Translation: CAISGRRPNTGELFF.

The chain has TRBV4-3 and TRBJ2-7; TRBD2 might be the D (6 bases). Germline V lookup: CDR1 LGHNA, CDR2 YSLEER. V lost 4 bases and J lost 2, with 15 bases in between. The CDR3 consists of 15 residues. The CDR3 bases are TGCGCCAGCAGCCCGACGCGGGGAAATCCCTACGAGCAGTACTTC. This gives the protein CASSPTRGNPYEQYF.

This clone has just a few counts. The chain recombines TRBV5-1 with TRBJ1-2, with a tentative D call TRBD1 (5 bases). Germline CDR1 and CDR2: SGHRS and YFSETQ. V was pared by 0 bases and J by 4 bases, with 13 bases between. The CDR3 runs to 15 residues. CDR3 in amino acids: CASSLGNRTFYGYTF. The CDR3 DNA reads TGCGCCAGCAGCTTGGGGAACAGGACCTTCTATGGCTACACCTTC.

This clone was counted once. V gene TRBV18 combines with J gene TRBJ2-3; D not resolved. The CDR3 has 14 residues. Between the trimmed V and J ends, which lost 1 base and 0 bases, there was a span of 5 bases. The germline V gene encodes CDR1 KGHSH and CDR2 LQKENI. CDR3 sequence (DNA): TGTGCCAGCTCACCACGCAGGAGCACAGATACGCAGTATTTT. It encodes CASSPRRSTDTQYF.

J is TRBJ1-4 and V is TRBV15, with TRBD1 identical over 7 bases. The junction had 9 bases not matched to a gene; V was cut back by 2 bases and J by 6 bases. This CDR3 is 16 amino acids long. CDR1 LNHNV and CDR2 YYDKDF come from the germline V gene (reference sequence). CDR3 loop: CATSRNTGTAYEKLFF. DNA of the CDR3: TGTGCCACCAGCAGAAATACCGGGACAGCATATGAAAAACTGTTTTTT. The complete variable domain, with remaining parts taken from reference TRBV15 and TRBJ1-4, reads DAMVIQNPRYQVTQFGKPVTLSCSQTLNHNVMYWYQQKSSQAPKLLFHYYDKDFNNEADTPDNFQSRRPNTSFCFLDIRSPGLGDTAMYLCATSRNTGTAYEKLFFGSGTQLSVL.

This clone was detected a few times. The CDR3 protein is CASLGQGVPNTEAFF. CDR3 bases: TGTGCCAGCTTGGGACAGGGTGTTCCCAACACTGAAGCTTTCTTT. The chain links TRBV18 to TRBJ1-1, with 9 bases lining up with TRBD1. Germline loops: CDR1 KGHSH, CDR2 LQKENI. This CDR3 is 15 amino acids long. V lost 7 bases and J lost 2; bases outside the gene matches: 8.

The CDR3 DNA reads TGTGCCAGCAGTAACCGGGGGGCCCCCGGGGAGCTGTTTTTT. This sequence encodes CASSNRGAPGELFF. The chain links TRBV6-6 to TRBJ2-2; D might be TRBD2 (7 bases). This CDR3 is built from 14 residues. Germline loops: CDR1 MNHNY, CDR2 SVGAGI (reference sequence). V shed 5 bases and J shed 6 bases, with 13 bases lying between them.

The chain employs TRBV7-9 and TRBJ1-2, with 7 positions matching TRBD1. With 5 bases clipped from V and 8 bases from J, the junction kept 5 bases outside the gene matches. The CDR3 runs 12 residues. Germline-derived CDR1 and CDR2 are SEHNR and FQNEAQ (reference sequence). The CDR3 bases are TGTGCCAGCAGCCCTAACAGGGGCGGCTACACCTTC. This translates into CASSPNRGGYTF. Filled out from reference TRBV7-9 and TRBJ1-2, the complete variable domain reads DTGVSQNPRHKITKRGQNVTFRCDPISEHNRLYWYRQTLGQGPEFLTYFQNEAQLEKSRLLSDRFSAERPKGSFSTLEIQRTEQGDSAMYLCASSPNRGGYTFGSGTRLTVV.

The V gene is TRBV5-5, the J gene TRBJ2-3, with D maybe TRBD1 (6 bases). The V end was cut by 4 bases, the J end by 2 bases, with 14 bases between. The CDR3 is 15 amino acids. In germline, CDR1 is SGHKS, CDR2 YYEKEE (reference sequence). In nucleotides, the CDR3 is TGTGCCAGCAGCCCAGGACAGCCATCCACAGATACGCAGTATTTT. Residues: CASSPGQPSTDTQYF.

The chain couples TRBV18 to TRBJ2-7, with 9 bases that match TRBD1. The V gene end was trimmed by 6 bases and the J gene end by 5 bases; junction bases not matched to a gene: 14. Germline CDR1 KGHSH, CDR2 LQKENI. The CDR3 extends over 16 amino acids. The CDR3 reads CASSTGPGQGLHEQYF. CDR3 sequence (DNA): TGTGCCAGCTCGACCGGTCCGGGACAGGGATTACACGAGCAGTACTTC.

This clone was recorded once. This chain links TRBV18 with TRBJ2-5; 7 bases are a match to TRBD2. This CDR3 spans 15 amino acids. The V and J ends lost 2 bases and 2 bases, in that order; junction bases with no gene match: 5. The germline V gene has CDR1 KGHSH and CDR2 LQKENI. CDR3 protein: CASSPDPGRQETQYF. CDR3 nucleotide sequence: TGTGCCAGCTCACCAGATCCCGGGAGGCAAGAGACCCAGTACTTC.